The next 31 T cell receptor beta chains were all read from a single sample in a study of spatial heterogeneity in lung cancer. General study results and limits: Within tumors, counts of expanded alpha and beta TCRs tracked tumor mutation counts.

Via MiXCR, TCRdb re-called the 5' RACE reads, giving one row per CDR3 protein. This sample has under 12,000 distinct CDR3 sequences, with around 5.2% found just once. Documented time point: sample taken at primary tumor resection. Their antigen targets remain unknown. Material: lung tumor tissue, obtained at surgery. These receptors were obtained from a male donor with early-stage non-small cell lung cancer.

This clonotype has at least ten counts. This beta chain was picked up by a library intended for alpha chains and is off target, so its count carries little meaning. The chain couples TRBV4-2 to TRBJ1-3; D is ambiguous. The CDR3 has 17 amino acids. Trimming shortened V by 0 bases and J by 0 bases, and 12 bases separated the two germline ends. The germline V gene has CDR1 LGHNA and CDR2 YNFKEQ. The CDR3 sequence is CASSQDLRVRSGNTIYF. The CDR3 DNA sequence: TGTGCCAGCAGCCAAGATTTGAGAGTCCGCTCTGGAAACACCATATATTTT.

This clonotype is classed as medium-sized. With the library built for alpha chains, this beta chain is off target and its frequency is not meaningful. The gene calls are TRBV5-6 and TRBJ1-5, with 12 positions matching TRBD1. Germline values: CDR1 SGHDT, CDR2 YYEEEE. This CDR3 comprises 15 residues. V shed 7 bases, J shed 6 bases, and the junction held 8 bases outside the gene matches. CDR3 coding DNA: TGTGCCAGCTCGAGGGACAGGGGGCTTAGTCAGCCCCAGCATTTT. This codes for CASSRDRGLSQPQHF.

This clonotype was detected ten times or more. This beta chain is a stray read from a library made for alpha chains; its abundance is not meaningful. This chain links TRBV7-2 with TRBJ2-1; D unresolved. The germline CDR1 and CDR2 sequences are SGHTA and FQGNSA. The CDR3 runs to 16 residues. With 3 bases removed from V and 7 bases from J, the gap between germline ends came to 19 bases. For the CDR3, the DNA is TGTGCCAGCAGCTTGGAAGTTCTTCCCCCTGGAAATGAGCAGTTCTTC. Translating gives CASSLEVLPPGNEQFF.

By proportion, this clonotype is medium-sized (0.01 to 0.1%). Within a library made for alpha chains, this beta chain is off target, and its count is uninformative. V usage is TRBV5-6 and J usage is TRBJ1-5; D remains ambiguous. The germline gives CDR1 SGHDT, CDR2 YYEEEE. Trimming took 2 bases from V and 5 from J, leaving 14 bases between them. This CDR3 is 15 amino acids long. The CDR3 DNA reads TGTGCCAGCAGCTTAACTGGGGAATTGTATCAGCCCCAGCATTTT. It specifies CASSLTGELYQPQHF. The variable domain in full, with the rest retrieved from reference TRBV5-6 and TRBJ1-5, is DAGVTQSPTHLIKTRGQQVTLRCSPKSGHDTVSWYQQALGQGPQFIFQYYEEEERQRGNFPDRFSGHQFPNYSSELNVNALLLGDSALYLCASSLTGELYQPQHFGDGTRLSIL.

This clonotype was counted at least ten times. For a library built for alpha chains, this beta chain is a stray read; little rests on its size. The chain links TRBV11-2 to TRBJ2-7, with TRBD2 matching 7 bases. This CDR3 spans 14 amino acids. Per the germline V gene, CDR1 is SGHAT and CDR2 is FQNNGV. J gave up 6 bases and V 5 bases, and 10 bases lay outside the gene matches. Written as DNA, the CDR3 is TGTGCCAGCAGCCCCGGGGGGTTTGGTGTCGAGCAGTACTTC. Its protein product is CASSPGGFGVEQYF.

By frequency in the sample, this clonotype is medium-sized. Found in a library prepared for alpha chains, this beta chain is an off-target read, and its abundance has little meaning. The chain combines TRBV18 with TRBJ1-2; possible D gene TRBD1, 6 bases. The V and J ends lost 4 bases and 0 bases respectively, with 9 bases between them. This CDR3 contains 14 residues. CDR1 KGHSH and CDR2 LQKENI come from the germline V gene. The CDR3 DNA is TGTGCCAGCTCACGAGGGGGAGCTAACTATGGCTACACCTTC. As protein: CASSRGGANYGYTF.

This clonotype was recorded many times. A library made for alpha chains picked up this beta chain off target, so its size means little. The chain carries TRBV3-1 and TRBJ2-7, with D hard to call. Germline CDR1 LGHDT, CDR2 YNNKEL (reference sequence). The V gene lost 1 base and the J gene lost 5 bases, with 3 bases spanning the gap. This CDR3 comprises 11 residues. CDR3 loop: CASSQVHEQYF. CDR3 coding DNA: TGTGCCAGCAGCCAAGTCCACGAGCAGTACTTC.

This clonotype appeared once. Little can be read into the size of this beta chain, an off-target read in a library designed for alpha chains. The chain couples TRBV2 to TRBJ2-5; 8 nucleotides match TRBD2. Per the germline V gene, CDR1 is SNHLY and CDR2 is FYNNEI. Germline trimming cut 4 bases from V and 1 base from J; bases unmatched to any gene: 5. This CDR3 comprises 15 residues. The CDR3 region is CASSGRSGGQETQYF. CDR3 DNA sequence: TGTGCCAGCAGTGGAAGGAGCGGGGGCCAAGAGACCCAGTACTTC.

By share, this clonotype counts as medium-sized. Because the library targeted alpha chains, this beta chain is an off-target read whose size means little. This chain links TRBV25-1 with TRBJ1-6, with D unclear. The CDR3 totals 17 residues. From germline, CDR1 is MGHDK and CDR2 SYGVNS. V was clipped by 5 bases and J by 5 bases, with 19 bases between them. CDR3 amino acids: CASSSLAGQENNSPLHF. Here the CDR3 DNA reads TGTGCCAGCAGTTCCTTGGCCGGGCAGGAAAATAATTCACCCCTCCACTTT.

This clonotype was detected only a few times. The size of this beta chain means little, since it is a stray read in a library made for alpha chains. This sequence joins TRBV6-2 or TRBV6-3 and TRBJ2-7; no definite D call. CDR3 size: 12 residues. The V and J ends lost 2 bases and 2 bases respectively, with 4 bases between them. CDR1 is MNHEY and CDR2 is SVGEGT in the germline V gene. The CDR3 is CASSYVPYEQYF. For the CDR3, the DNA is TGTGCCAGCAGTTACGTGCCCTACGAGCAGTACTTC.

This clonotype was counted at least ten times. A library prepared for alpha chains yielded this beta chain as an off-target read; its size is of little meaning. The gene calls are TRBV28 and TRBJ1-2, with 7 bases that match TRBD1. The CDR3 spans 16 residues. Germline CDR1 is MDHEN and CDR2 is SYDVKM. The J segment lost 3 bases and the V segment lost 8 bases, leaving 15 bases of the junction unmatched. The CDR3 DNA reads TGTGCCAGCGGAACAGGGGCTAGGTCCATTGACTATGGCTACACCTTC. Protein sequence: CASGTGARSIDYGYTF.

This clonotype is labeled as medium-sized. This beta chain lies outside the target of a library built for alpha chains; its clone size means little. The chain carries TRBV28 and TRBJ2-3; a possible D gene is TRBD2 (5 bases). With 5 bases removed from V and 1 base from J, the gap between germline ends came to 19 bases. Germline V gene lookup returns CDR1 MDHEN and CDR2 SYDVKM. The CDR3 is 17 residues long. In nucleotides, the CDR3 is TGTGCCAGCAGTGTAATGAGGCTCCGGCGGGGCACAGATACGCAGTATTTT. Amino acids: CASSVMRLRRGTDTQYF.

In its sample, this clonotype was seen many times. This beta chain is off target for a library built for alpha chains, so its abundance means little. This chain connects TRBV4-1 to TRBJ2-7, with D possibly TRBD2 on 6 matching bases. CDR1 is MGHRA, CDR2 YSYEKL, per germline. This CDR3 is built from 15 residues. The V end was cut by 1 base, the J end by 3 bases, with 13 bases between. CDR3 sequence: CASSQAPRRDYEQYF. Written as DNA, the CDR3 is TGCGCCAGCAGCCAAGCTCCAAGGAGGGACTACGAGCAGTACTTC.

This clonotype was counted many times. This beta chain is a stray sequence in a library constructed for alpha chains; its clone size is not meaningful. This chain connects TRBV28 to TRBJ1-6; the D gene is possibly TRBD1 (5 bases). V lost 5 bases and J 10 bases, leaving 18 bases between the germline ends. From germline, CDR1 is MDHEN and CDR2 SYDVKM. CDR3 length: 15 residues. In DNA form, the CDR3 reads TGTGCCAGCAGTCTCGGGGCAGGGTTCCGATCACCCCTCCACTTT. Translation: CASSLGAGFRSPLHF.

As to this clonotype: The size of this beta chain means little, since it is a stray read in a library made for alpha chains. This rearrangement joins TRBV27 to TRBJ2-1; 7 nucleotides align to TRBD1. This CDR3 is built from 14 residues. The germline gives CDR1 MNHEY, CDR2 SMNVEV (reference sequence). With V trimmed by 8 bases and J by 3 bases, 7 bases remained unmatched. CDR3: CASRLRQGYNEQFF. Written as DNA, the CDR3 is TGTGCCAGCCGGTTGAGACAGGGCTACAATGAGCAGTTCTTC.

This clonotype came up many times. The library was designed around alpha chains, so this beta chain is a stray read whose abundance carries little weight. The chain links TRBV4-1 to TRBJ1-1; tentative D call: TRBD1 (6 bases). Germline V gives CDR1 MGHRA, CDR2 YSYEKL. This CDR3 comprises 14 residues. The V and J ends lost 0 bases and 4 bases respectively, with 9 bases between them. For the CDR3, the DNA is TGCGCCAGCAGCCAAGAACCAGGGGCCACTGAAGCTTTCTTT. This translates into CASSQEPGATEAFF.

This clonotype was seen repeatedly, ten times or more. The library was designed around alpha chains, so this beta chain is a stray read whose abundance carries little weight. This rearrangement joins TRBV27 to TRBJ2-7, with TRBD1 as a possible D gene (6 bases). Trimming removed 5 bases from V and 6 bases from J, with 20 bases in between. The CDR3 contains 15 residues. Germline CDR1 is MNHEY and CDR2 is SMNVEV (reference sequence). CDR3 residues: CASSPQTRGLGEQYF. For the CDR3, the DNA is TGTGCCAGCAGTCCTCAAACCAGGGGTCTGGGCGAGCAGTACTTC.

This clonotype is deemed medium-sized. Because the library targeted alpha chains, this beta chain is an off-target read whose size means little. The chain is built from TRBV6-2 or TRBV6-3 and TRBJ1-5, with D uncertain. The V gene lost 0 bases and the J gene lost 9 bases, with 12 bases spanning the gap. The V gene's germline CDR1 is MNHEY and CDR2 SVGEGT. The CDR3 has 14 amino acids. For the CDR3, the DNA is TGTGCCAGCAGTTACTCTCGGGGAGCAGGGCCCCAGCATTTT. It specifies CASSYSRGAGPQHF.

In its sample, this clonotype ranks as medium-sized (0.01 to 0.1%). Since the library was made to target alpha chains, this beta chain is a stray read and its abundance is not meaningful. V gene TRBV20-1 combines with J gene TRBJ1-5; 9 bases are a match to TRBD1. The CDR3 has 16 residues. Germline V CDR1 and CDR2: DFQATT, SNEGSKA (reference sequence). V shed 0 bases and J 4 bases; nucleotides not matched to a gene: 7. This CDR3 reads CSARDPSTGGNQPQHF. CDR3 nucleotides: TGCAGTGCTAGAGATCCGTCGACAGGGGGGAATCAGCCCCAGCATTTT.

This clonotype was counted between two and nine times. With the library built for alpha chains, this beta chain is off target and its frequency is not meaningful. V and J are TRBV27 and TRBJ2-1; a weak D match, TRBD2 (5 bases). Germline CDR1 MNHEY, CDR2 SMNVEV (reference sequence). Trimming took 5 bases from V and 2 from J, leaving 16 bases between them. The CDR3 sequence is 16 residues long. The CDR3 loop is CASSTRTRFPYNEQFF. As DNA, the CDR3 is TGTGCCAGCAGTACCCGGACTCGGTTCCCCTACAATGAGCAGTTCTTC.

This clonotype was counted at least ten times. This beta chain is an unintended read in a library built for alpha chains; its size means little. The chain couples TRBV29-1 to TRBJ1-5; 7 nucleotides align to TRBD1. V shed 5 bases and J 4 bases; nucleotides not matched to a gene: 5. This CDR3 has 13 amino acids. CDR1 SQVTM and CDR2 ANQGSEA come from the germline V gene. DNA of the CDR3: TGCAGCGTTTCGGACAGGACAAATCAGCCCCAGCATTTT. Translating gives CSVSDRTNQPQHF.

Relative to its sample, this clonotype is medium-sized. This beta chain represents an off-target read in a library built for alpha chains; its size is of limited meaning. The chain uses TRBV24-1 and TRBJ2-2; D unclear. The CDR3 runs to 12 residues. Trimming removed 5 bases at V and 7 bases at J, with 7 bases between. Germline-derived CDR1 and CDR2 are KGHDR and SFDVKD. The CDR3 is CATSGRVGELFF. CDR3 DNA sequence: TGTGCCACCAGTGGTAGGGTCGGGGAGCTGTTTTTT.

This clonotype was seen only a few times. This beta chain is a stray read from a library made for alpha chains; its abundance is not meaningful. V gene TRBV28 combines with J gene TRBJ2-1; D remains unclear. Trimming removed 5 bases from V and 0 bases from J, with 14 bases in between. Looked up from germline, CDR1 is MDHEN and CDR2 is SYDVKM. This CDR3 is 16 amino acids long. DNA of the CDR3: TGTGCCAGCAGTCGCCTCTATCAGGACTCCTACAATGAGCAGTTCTTC. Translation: CASSRLYQDSYNEQFF.

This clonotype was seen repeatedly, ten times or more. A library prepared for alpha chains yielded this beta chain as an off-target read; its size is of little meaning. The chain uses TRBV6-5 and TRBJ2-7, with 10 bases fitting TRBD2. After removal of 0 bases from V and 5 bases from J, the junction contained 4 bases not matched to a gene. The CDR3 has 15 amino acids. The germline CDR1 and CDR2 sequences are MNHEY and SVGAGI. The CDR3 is CASSYSYTSGNEQYF. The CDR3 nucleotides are TGTGCCAGCAGTTACTCGTATACTAGCGGGAACGAGCAGTACTTC.

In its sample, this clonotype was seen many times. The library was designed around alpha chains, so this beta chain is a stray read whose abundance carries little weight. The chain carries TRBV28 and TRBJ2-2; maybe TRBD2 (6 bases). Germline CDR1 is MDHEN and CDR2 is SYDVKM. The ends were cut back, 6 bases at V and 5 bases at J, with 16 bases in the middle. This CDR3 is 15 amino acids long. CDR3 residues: CASSAGGAGTGELFF. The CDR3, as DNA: TGTGCCAGCAGCGCAGGAGGGGCCGGTACCGGGGAGCTGTTTTTT.

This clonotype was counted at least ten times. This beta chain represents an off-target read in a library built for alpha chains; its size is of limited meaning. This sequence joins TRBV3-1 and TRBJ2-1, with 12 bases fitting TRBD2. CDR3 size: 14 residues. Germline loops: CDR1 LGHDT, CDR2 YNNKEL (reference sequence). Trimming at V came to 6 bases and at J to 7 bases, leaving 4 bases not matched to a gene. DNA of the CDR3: TGTGCCAGCAGAGTCACTAGCGGGAGGAATGAGCAGTTCTTC. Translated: CASRVTSGRNEQFF.

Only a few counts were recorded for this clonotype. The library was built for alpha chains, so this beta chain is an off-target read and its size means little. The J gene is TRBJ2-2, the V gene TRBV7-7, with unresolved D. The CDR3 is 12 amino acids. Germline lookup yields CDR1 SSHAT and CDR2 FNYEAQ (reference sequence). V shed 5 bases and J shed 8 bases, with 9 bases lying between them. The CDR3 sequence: CASSPGRGELFF. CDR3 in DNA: TGTGCCAGCAGCCCCGGAAGGGGGGAGCTGTTTTTT.

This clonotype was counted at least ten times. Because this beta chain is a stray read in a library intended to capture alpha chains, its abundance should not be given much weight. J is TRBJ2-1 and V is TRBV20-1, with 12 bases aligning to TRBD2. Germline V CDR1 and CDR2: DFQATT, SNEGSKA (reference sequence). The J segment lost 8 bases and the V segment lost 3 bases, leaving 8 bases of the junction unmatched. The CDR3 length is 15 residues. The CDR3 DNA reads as TGCAGTGCTAGTCTAGCGGGAGGGCCCTCCGATGAGCAGTTCTTC. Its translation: CSASLAGGPSDEQFF.

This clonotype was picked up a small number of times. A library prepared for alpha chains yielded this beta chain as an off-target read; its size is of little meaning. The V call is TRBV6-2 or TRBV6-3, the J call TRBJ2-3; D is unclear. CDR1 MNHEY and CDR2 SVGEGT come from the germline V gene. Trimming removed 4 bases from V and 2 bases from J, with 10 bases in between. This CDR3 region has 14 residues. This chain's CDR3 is CASSSPSDTDTQYF. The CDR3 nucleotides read TGTGCCAGCAGTTCCCCCAGCGACACAGATACGCAGTATTTT.

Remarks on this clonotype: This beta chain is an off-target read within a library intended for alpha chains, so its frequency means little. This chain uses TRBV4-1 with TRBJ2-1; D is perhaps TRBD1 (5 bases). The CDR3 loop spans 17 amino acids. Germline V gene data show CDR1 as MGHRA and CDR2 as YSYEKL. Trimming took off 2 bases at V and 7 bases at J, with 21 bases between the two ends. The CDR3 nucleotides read TGCGCCAGCAGCCAACCATCCGGGTATGGGGCAAGGAATGAGCAGTTCTTC. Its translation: CASSQPSGYGARNEQFF.

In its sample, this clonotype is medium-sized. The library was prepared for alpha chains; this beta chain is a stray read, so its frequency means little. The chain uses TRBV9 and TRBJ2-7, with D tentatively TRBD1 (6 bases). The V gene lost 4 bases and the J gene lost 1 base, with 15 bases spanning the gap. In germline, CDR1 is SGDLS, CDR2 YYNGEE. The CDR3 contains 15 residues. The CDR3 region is CASSRGSAKSYEQYF. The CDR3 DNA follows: TGTGCCAGCAGCAGGGGGTCCGCTAAGTCCTACGAGCAGTACTTC. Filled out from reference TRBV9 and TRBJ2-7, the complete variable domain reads DSGVTQTPKHLITATGQRVTLRCSPRSGDLSVYWYQQSLDQGLQFLIQYYNGEERAKGNILERFSAQQFPDLHSELNLSSLELGDSALYFCASSRGSAKSYEQYFGPGTRLTVT.